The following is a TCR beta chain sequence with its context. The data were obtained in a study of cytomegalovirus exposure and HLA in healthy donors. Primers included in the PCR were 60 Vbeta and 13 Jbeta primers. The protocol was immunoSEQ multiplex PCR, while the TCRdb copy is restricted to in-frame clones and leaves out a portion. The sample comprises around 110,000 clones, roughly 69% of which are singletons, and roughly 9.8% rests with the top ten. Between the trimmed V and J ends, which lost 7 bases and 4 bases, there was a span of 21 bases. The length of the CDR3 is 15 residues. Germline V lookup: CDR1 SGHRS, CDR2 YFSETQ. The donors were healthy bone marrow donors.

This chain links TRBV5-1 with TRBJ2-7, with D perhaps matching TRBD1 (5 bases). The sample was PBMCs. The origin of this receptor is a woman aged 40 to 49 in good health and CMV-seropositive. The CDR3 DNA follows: TGCGCCAGCCGTACCGTGGTCGACAGCCCGTACGAGCAGTACTTC. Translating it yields CASRTVVDSPYEQYF.